The clone carrying this TCR beta chain was picked up many times. Its antigen is still unknown. The data stem from a study of T cells after yellow fever vaccination. Study-wide findings and caveats: The secondary response peaked faster, at day 5 versus 15, but was weaker. Overall, a small share of clonotypes was seen in both CD4 and CD8 compartments.

TCR cDNA, made by 5'RACE template switching, carried an added universal primer site and UMIs. Via MiXCR, TCRdb re-called the 5' RACE reads, giving one row per CDR3 protein. The data contain some 150,000 distinct CDR3 sequences, roughly 6.7% of them singletons. After removal of 0 bases from V and 3 bases from J, the junction contained 5 bases not matched to a gene. The germline V gene has CDR1 SGHVS and CDR2 FQNEAQ. The CDR3 spans 16 residues. The TCR sequence derives from a man aged 30-40 years who received the YFV17D yellow fever vaccine. The J gene is TRBJ2-3, the V gene TRBV7-8; 8 bases agree with TRBD2. The specimen was CD4+ T cells sorted from PBMCs, collected 10 days after the yellow fever booster vaccination. The CDR3 loop reads CASSLATSGGTDTQYF. The CDR3 nucleotides read TGTGCCAGCAGCTTAGCCACTAGCGGAGGGACAGATACGCAGTATTTT.